A single sample gave rise to the 20 T cell receptor beta chains below, sequenced in a study of radiotherapy plus CTLA-4 blockade in lung cancer. This table comes from immunoSEQ multiplex PCR, and its TCRdb copy is limited to in-frame clones, with some not included. The sample includes about 73,000 clones, roughly 87% of them seen just once. Here the sequenced sample was peripheral blood, taken from a patient treated with radiotherapy plus ipilimumab. The receptors were gathered from a human donor with non-small cell lung cancer that progressed on radiotherapy plus ipilimumab.

The chain carries TRBV6-6 and TRBJ2-1; 8 positions agree with TRBD1. The germline V gene encodes CDR1 MNHNY and CDR2 SVGAGI (reference sequence). This CDR3 is 14 amino acids long. V lost 4 bases and J lost 9; bases outside the gene matches: 8. Here the CDR3 DNA reads TGTGCCAGCAGTTTGGATGGGACAGGAGGTGAGCAGTTCTTC. Translated: CASSLDGTGGEQFF.

V and J are TRBV30 and TRBJ2-6; the D gene could be TRBD1 or TRBD2 (5 bases each). The CDR3 runs 14 residues. The germline V gene has CDR1 GTSNPN and CDR2 SVGIG (reference sequence). Trimming left V 8 bases short and J 0 bases short, with 11 bases between. DNA for the CDR3: TGTGCCGGGACCTATTCCTCTGGGGCCAACGTCCTGACTTTC. It codes for CAGTYSSGANVLTF. The full variable domain, with the rest looked up from reference TRBV30 and TRBJ2-6, is SQTIHQWPATLVQPVGSPLSLECTVEGTSNPNLYWYRQAAGRGLQLLFYSVGIGQISSEVPQNLSASRPQDRQFILSSKKLLLSDSGFYLCAGTYSSGANVLTFGAGSRLTVL.

This clone was detected only once. One junction end does not reproduce the germline sequence, and a read error may be involved. V is TRBV2 and J is TRBJ1-5; D is ambiguous. The CDR3 loop spans 14 amino acids. The germline CDR1 and CDR2 sequences are SNHLY and FYNNEI. Here the CDR3 DNA reads TGTGCCAGCGGTGACACATATAGCAATCAGCCCCAGCATTTT. Protein product: CASGDTYSNQPQHF. The full variable domain, rest sourced from reference TRBV2 and TRBJ1-5, is EPEVTQTPSHQVTQMGQEVILRCVPISNHLYFYWYRQILGQKVEFLVSFYNNEISEKSEIFDDQFSVERPDGSNFTLKIRSTKLEDSAMYFCASGDTYSNQPQHFGDGTRLSIL.

V gene TRBV5-1 combines with J gene TRBJ2-3; D unresolved. There are 14 residues in the CDR3. V was trimmed by 5 bases and J by 0 bases, leaving 10 bases between them. Germline assignment: CDR1 SGHRS and CDR2 YFSETQ. CDR3 sequence (DNA): TGCGCCAGCAGTCCGGAGTGGAGCACAGATACGCAGTATTTT. Residues: CASSPEWSTDTQYF.

The chain is built from TRBV28 and TRBJ2-2, with D possibly being TRBD1 or TRBD2 (6 bases each). This CDR3 spans 16 amino acids. CDR1 MDHEN and CDR2 SYDVKM come from the germline V gene. The germline V and J ends were trimmed by 7 bases and 2 bases, with 17 bases remaining between them. The chain's CDR3 is CASKGRGAGNTGELFF. In DNA form, the CDR3 reads TGTGCCAGCAAGGGAAGGGGGGCAGGTAACACCGGGGAGCTGTTTTTT.

The V and J genes are TRBV15 and TRBJ2-1; no definite D call. V lost 1 base and J 4 bases, leaving 5 bases between the germline ends. The CDR3 consists of 13 residues. In germline, CDR1 is LNHNV, CDR2 YYDKDF (reference sequence). This CDR3 reads CATSRAVYNEQFF. The DNA for the CDR3 is TGTGCCACCAGCAGAGCAGTTTACAATGAGCAGTTCTTC.

V is TRBV7-9 and J is TRBJ2-2; D might be TRBD1 or TRBD2, each matching 6 bases. The germline CDR1 and CDR2 sequences are SEHNR and FQNEAQ (reference sequence). The CDR3 has 16 residues. The V and J ends lost 3 bases and 0 bases respectively, with 11 bases between them. The CDR3 DNA follows: TGTGCCAGCAGCTTTCGGGGGACACCGAACACCGGGGAGCTGTTTTTT. Translated, it gives CASSFRGTPNTGELFF.

The genes are TRBV6-1 and TRBJ1-6; TRBD1 agrees at 9 bases. This CDR3 has 14 residues. Germline assignment: CDR1 MNHNS and CDR2 SASEGT. J was trimmed by 7 bases and V by 7 bases; bases with no gene match: 5. The CDR3 region has the DNA TGTGCCAGCAAACGGACAGGGGAAAATTCACCCCTCCACTTT. Translation gives CASKRTGENSPLHF.

This chain joins TRBV5-1 and TRBJ2-7; D may be TRBD1 (6 bases). The V gene lost 0 bases and the J gene lost 6 bases, with 10 bases spanning the gap. Germline V gene data show CDR1 as SGHRS and CDR2 as YFSETQ. The CDR3 loop spans 13 amino acids. The CDR3 reads CASSLEQGGEQYV. The CDR3 nucleotides are TGCGCCAGCAGCTTGGAACAGGGCGGCGAGCAGTACGTC.

The genes are TRBV5-4 and TRBJ2-3; 7 bases match TRBD2. CDR1 is SGHNT, CDR2 YYREEE, per germline (reference sequence). The ends lost 0 bases at V and 1 base at J; junction bases unmatched: 5. CDR3 length equals 16 residues. The CDR3 DNA reads TGTGCCAGCAGCTTGGCGGTTGCGGGGGGCACAGATACGCAGTATTTT. It encodes CASSLAVAGGTDTQYF. Full variable domain (outside the CDR3, taken from reference TRBV5-4 and TRBJ2-3): ETGVTQSPTHLIKTRGQQVTLRCSSQSGHNTVSWYQQALGQGPQFIFQYYREEENGRGNFPPRFSGLQFPNYSSELNVNALELDDSALYLCASSLAVAGGTDTQYFGPGTRLTVL.

The V gene is TRBV6-1, the J gene TRBJ2-7, with D possibly TRBD2 on 5 matching bases. Trimming took 3 bases from V and 7 from J, leaving 7 bases between them. CDR1 is MNHNS, CDR2 SASEGT, per germline. This CDR3 is 11 amino acids long. CDR3 loop: CASSDPGEQYF. In nucleotides, the CDR3 is TGTGCCAGCAGTGACCCGGGGGAGCAGTACTTC.

DNA of the CDR3: TGTGCCAGCAGCAGAACAGGGAGGGTTACTGAAGCTTTCTTT. Protein product: CASSRTGRVTEAFF. The V call is TRBV28, the J call TRBJ1-1, with D possibly TRBD1 on 6 matching bases. CDR3 length equals 14 residues. Germline V CDR1 and CDR2: MDHEN, SYDVKM. V was pared by 6 bases and J by 5 bases, with 16 bases between.

The chain joins TRBV7-6 to TRBJ2-1, with D possibly matching TRBD2 (5 bases). The CDR3 extends over 16 amino acids. Trimming pared 1 base from V and 0 bases from J, leaving 10 bases between. Germline CDR1 is SGHVS and CDR2 is FNYEAQ. The CDR3 sequence is CASSLEVGSSYNEQFF. CDR3 DNA: TGTGCCAGCAGCTTAGAAGTGGGGAGCTCCTACAATGAGCAGTTCTTC.

V and J are TRBV7-9 and TRBJ1-2, with D uncertain. V lost 4 bases to trimming and J lost 4 bases, with 7 bases between them. The CDR3 is 12 residues long. From germline, CDR1 is SEHNR and CDR2 FQNEAQ (reference sequence). CDR3 protein: CASSSGSYGYTF. CDR3 bases: TGTGCCAGCAGCTCAGGCTCCTATGGCTACACCTTC.

The V gene is TRBV7-9, the J gene TRBJ1-2; 9 bases line up with TRBD1. From germline, CDR1 is SEHNR and CDR2 FQNEAQ (reference sequence). V lost 3 bases and J lost 1; bases outside the gene matches: 9. The CDR3 is 17 amino acids. Here the CDR3 DNA reads TGTGCCAGCAGCTTCAGTACAGGGGGCGAGGGTAACTATGGCTACACCTTC. Protein sequence: CASSFSTGGEGNYGYTF.

The rearrangement uses TRBV5-1 and TRBJ2-1; D remains unclear. Trimming left V 1 base short and J 7 bases short, with 6 bases between. Looked up from germline, CDR1 is SGHRS and CDR2 is YFSETQ. The CDR3 is 12 residues long. The CDR3 DNA reads as TGCGCCAGCAGCTTGACGGAGAATGAGCAGTTCTTC. It codes for CASSLTENEQFF. Full variable domain (outside the CDR3, taken from reference TRBV5-1 and TRBJ2-1): KAGVTQTPRYLIKTRGQQVTLSCSPISGHRSVSWYQQTPGQGLQFLFEYFSETQRNKGNFPGRFSGRQFSNSRSEMNVSTLELGDSALYLCASSLTENEQFFGPGTRLTVL.

The sample holds one count of this clone. The chain is built from TRBV28 and TRBJ1-5; no firm D call. V was shortened by 7 bases and J by 9 bases, with 19 bases between the two germline ends. Germline V gene data show CDR1 as MDHEN and CDR2 as SYDVKM. The CDR3 length is 14 residues. The CDR3 region has the DNA TGTGCCAGCACTCTAGGCGGGATTAAGGTGCCCCAGCATTTT. Protein sequence: CASTLGGIKVPQHF.

J is TRBJ2-3 and V is TRBV10-2; 8 nucleotides agree with TRBD1. Germline V gene sequence: CDR1 WSHSY, CDR2 SAAADI. The CDR3 consists of 14 residues. Trimming at V came to 8 bases and at J to 0 bases, leaving 4 bases not matched to a gene. CDR3 sequence reads: CASRDRSSTDTQYF. The CDR3 nucleotides are TGCGCCAGCCGGGACAGGTCTAGCACAGATACGCAGTATTTT.

V usage is TRBV6-5 and J usage is TRBJ2-1; D uncertain. Germline assignment: CDR1 MNHEY and CDR2 SVGAGI. Trimming removed 8 bases from V and 2 bases from J, with 16 bases in between. The CDR3 runs to 15 residues. In DNA form, the CDR3 reads TGTGCCAGCGAACCCGAGGCTAGGACCTACAATGAGCAGTTCTTC. It specifies CASEPEARTYNEQFF.

The CDR3 DNA is TGTGCCACCGGTTACACTGAAGCTTTCTTT. Translated: CATGYTEAFF. V gene TRBV28 combines with J gene TRBJ1-1, with no clear D. The germline V gene encodes CDR1 MDHEN and CDR2 SYDVKM. V was trimmed by 10 bases and J by 3 bases, leaving 6 bases between them. The CDR3 consists of 10 residues.